This TCR beta chain was profiled in a study of technical replicates of blood from a handful of donors. Here immunoSEQ multiplex PCR was the method, and the copy in TCRdb shows in-frame clones only, minus some. There are about 61,000 clones in the sample; less than 98% occur only once, and 0.15% to 0.25% lies in the top ten. Germline CDR1 and CDR2: WNHNN and SYGVQD (reference sequence). This CDR3 has 15 residues. V was trimmed by 4 bases and J by 5 bases, leaving 18 bases between them. The sequenced sample was T cells isolated from PBMCs. This receptor was taken from a human donor in good health. The rearrangement links TRBV10-1 to TRBJ2-7; D may be TRBD1 (9 bases). The CDR3 DNA is TGCGCCAGCAGTGGGGGACTAGGGACAGGGAACGAGCAGTACTTC. This encodes CASSGGLGTGNEQYF.